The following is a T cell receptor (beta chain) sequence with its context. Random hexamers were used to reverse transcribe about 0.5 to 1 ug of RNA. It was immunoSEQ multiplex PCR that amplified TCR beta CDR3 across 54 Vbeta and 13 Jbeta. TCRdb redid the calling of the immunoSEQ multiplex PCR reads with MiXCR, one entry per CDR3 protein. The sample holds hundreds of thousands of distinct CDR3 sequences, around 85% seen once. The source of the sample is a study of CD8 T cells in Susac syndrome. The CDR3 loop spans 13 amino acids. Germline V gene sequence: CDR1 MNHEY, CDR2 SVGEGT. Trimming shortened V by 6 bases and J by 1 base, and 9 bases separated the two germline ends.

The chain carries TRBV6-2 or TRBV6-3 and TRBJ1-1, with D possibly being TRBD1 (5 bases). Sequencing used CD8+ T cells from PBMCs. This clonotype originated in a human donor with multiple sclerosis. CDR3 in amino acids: CASRLGENTEAFF. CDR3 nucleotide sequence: TGTGCCAGCAGGTTGGGGGAGAACACTGAAGCTTTCTTT.